These T cell receptor beta chains were read from a single sample in a study of cytomegalovirus exposure and HLA in healthy donors. Clones were sequenced by immunoSEQ multiplex PCR, and TCRdb holds only the in-frame ones, with some missing. The listing records approximately 68,000 clones. The specimen sequenced was PBMCs. These receptors originate from a female donor in good health and CMV-seropositive. Both conserved end residues are part of each CDR3. A D gene is named only where the DNA matches it firmly.

J gene	V gene	D gene	CDR3 protein	CDR3 DNA
TRBJ1-2	TRBV5-6	TRBD1	CASSRDSLFYGYTF	TGTGCCAGCAGCCGGGACAGCCTCTTCTATGGCTACACCTTC
TRBJ2-7	TRBV7-9	TRBD2	CAPSSGLAGGPGSYEQYF	TGTGCCCCCAGCTCGGGACTAGCGGGAGGGCCAGGCTCCTACGAGCAGTACTTC
TRBJ2-5	TRBV4-2	TRBD2	CASSLGLAEETQYF	TGTGCCAGCAGCCTTGGACTAGCGGAAGAGACCCAGTACTTC
TRBJ2-7	TRBV21-1	.	CASSTPYGQATYEQYF	TGTGCCAGCAGCACACCATACGGACAGGCCACCTACGAGCAGTACTTC
TRBJ1-5	TRBV19	TRBD1	CASSISAGQGNQPQHF	TGTGCCAGTAGTATCTCTGCGGGACAGGGTAATCAGCCCCAGCATTTT
TRBJ1-1	TRBV10-2	.	CASSAQGLLEAFF	TGCGCCAGCAGTGCCCAGGGACTACTAGAAGCTTTCTTT
TRBJ1-1	TRBV7-6	TRBD1	CASSLGQGAGEAFF	TGTGCCAGCAGCTTAGGACAGGGGGCAGGTGAAGCTTTCTTT
TRBJ1-1	TRBV14	TRBD1	CASSRPGTGRAFF	TGTGCCAGCAGCCGCCCCGGGACAGGGAGAGCTTTCTTT
TRBJ1-1	TRBV15	TRBD1	CATSSHAGGSNTEAFF	TGTGCCACCAGCAGTCATGCAGGGGGCTCGAACACTGAAGCTTTCTTT
TRBJ1-5	TRBV14	TRBD1	CASSPTTGGGGIYSNQPQHF	TGTGCCAGCAGCCCCACGACAGGGGGCGGGGGGATCTATAGCAATCAGCCCCAGCATTTT
TRBJ2-1	TRBV10-2	.	CASSGTRSSYNEQFF	TGCGCCAGCAGTGGAACTCGTAGTTCCTACAATGAGCAGTTCTTC
TRBJ2-5	TRBV27	TRBD2	CASSLAGGPRETQYF	TGTGCCAGCAGTTTAGCGGGAGGGCCGAGAGAGACCCAGTACTTC
TRBJ1-1	TRBV2	.	CASGLGTEAFF	TGTGCCAGCGGCCTAGGCACTGAAGCTTTCTTT
TRBJ2-7	TRBV28	.	CASRGYQGTYEQYF	TGTGCCAGCAGGGGATATCAGGGCACCTACGAGCAGTACTTC
TRBJ1-1	TRBV7-9	.	CASSLGGLNTEAFF	TGTGCCAGCAGCTTAGGGGGACTTAACACTGAAGCTTTCTTT
TRBJ2-2	TRBV29-1	TRBD2	CSYRGLAGGAGGELFF	TGCAGCTACCGGGGACTAGCGGGAGGAGCAGGAGGGGAGCTGTTTTTT
TRBJ2-7	TRBV19	TRBD2	CASSPRLAGGYEQYF	TGTGCCAGTAGTCCCAGACTAGCGGGAGGTTACGAGCAGTACTTC
TRBJ1-2	TRBV5-6	.	CASSRRGRGYGYTF	TGTGCCAGCAGCCGGAGGGGTAGGGGCTATGGCTACACCTTC
TRBJ2-4	TRBV9	TRBD1	CASSVAGDRGPELAKNIQYF	TGTGCCAGCAGCGTAGCTGGGGACAGGGGACCTGAACTAGCCAAAAACATTCAGTACTTC
TRBJ2-7	TRBV6-1	TRBD2	CASSEGWLAGGNYEQYF	TGTGCCAGCAGTGAAGGGTGGCTAGCGGGGGGCAACTACGAGCAGTACTTC
TRBJ2-2	TRBV9	.	CASSQGRARTNTGELFF	TGTGCCAGCAGCCAGGGCCGTGCCCGAACCAACACCGGGGAGCTGTTTTTT
TRBJ2-3	TRBV9	TRBD2	CAASVGGLAGRRADTQYF	TGTGCCGCCAGCGTAGGGGGACTAGCGGGGAGGCGCGCAGATACGCAGTATTTT
TRBJ1-2	TRBV27	.	CASSLSSGNYGYTF	TGTGCCAGCAGTTTATCTTCCGGGAACTATGGCTACACCTTC
TRBJ2-7	TRBV5-1	.	CASSLGSSGPYEQYF	TGCGCCAGCAGCTTGGGATCCTCAGGTCCCTACGAGCAGTACTTC
TRBJ1-2	TRBV29-1	.	CSVDGTISANYGYTF	TGCAGCGTTGACGGGACAATATCAGCTAACTATGGCTACACCTTC
TRBJ2-2	TRBV6-5	TRBD2	CASRAGGLATGELFF	TGTGCCAGCAGGGCGGGGGGGTTGGCCACCGGGGAGCTGTTTTTT
TRBJ2-7	TRBV9	.	CASSVSGEPPYEQYF	TGTGCCAGCAGCGTATCAGGTGAGCCTCCCTACGAGCAGTACTTC
TRBJ2-7	TRBV6-1	TRBD1	CASSAPGTGFYEQYF	TGTGCCAGCAGTGCCCCCGGGACAGGTTTTTACGAGCAGTACTTC
TRBJ2-2	TRBV6-5	TRBD2	CASSYSFGGAGGELFF	TGTGCCAGCAGTTACTCGTTCGGGGGGGCTGGCGGGGAGCTGTTTTTT
TRBJ2-7	TRBV7-2	.	CASSDSGGASYEQYF	TGTGCCAGCAGCGACAGCGGCGGGGCATCCTACGAGCAGTACTTC
TRBJ1-2	TRBV27	TRBD1	CASTSVAAGGGYTF	TGTGCCAGCACCTCGGTAGCGGCAGGGGGTGGCTACACCTTC
TRBJ1-5	TRBV10-2	TRBD1	CASSDQGQGSNQPQHF	TGCGCCAGCAGTGACCAGGGACAGGGGAGCAATCAGCCCCAGCATTTT
TRBJ1-1	TRBV5-1	.	CASSLALESNLNTEAFF	TGCGCCAGCAGCTTGGCTTTAGAGTCCAACCTGAACACTGAAGCTTTCTTT
TRBJ2-6	TRBV30	TRBD1	CACRSTGATGANVLTF	TGTGCCTGTCGGTCGACAGGGGCGACTGGGGCCAACGTCCTGACTTTC
TRBJ1-5	TRBV21-1	.	CASRDVADSSLEPQHF	TGTGCCAGCAGGGATGTTGCGGACAGTAGTTTGGAGCCCCAGCATTTT
TRBJ2-5	TRBV4-3	TRBD1	CASSQELQGPPMETQYF	TGCGCCAGCAGCCAAGAGCTACAGGGGCCCCCGATGGAGACCCAGTACTTC
TRBJ2-2	TRBV28	TRBD1	CASSFPNRGPNTGELFF	TGTGCCAGCAGTTTTCCCAACAGGGGTCCTAACACCGGGGAGCTGTTTTTT
TRBJ1-6	TRBV9	.	CASSAGQSYNSPLHF	TGTGCCAGCAGCGCCGGACAGTCGTATAATTCACCCCTCCACTTT
TRBJ1-5	TRBV6-1	.	CASRMRGVAQPQHF	TGTGCCAGCAGGATGCGGGGGGTCGCTCAGCCCCAGCATTTT
TRBJ2-1	TRBV5-6	TRBD2	CASSFRLAAYNEQFF	TGTGCCAGCAGCTTCCGACTAGCGGCCTACAATGAGCAGTTCTTC
TRBJ1-1	TRBV29-1	.	CSVESGPEAFF	TGCAGCGTTGAGAGCGGCCCGGAAGCTTTCTTT
TRBJ2-7	TRBV11-2	.	CASSRLEGGAYEQYF	TGTGCCAGCAGCCGACTGGAGGGGGGGGCCTACGAGCAGTACTTC
TRBJ2-1	TRBV9	TRBD1	CASSSLTGSTTNEQFF	TGTGCCAGCAGCTCCCTGACAGGGTCTACTACAAATGAGCAGTTCTTC
TRBJ2-7	TRBV27	.	CATGPFYYEQYF	TGTGCCACTGGGCCGTTTTACTACGAGCAGTACTTC
TRBJ2-2	TRBV5-1	TRBD1	CASSLKGTAYTGELFF	TGCGCCAGCAGCTTGAAGGGGACAGCCTACACCGGGGAGCTGTTTTTT
TRBJ1-5	TRBV29-1	.	CSVGWGGAQPQHF	TGCAGCGTTGGCTGGGGGGGGGCTCAGCCCCAGCATTTT
TRBJ2-3	TRBV5-1	TRBD2	CASSETRENTDTQYF	TGCGCCAGCAGCGAGACGCGGGAGAACACAGATACGCAGTATTTT
TRBJ2-3	TRBV30	.	CAWSVRSRPTDTQYF	TGTGCCTGGAGTGTCAGGTCCCGCCCCACAGATACGCAGTATTTT
TRBJ1-2	TRBV9	.	CASSYGDFGYGYTF	TGTGCCAGCAGCTATGGGGACTTCGGCTATGGCTACACCTTC
TRBJ2-7	TRBV4-1	TRBD2	CASSPLGTSGGGKTYEQYF	TGCGCCAGCAGCCCCCTTGGGACTAGCGGGGGAGGGAAAACCTACGAGCAGTACTTC